This T cell receptor beta chain emerged from a study of neurological immune-mediated disorders. From the 5' RACE reads, TCRdb called clonotypes with MiXCR, one entry per CDR3 protein. The sample has under 90,000 distinct CDR3 sequences; roughly 10% are singletons. Documented time point: longitudinal time-point 1 (baseline). With 5 bases clipped from V and 1 base from J, the junction kept 5 bases outside the gene matches. CDR1 and CDR2 (germline): SGHVS, FNYEAQ. The CDR3 consists of 14 residues. Specimen: PBMCs. This sequence joins TRBV7-6 and TRBJ2-7; 7 bases align to TRBD2. This clonotype was sampled from a man aged 25-45 years in good health. The CDR3 is CASSELAQSYEQYF. CDR3 bases: TGTGCCAGCAGCGAACTAGCGCAGTCCTACGAGCAGTACTTC.